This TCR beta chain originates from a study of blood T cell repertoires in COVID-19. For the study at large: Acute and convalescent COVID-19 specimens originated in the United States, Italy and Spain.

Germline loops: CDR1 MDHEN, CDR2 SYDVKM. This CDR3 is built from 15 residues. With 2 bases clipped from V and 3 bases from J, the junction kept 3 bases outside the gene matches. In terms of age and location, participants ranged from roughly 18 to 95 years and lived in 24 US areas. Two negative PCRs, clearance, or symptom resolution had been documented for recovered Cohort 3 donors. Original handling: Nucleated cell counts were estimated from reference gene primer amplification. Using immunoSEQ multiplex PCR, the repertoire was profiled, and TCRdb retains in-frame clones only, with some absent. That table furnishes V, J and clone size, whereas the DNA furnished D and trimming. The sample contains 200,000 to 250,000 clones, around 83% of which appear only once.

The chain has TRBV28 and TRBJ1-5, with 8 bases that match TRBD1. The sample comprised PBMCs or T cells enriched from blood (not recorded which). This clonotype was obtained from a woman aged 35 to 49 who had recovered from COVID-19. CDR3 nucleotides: TGTGCCAGCAGTTTACAGGACAGGGACAATCAGCCCCAGCATTTT. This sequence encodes CASSLQDRDNQPQHF.